The T cell receptor (beta chain) under discussion was sequenced for a study of cytotoxic CD8 clonotypes in ibrutinib-treated CLL. Data came from immunoSEQ multiplex PCR; TCRdb stores just in-frame clones and leaves some out. Of under 50,000 clones listed, roughly 65% are singletons. Germline values: CDR1 LGHNA, CDR2 YSLEER. This CDR3 region has 13 residues. V lost 0 bases and J 7 bases, leaving 7 bases between the germline ends. Library input was about 2 micrograms of DNA from cryopreserved PBMCs. V and J are TRBV4-3 and TRBJ1-5; D is uncertain. The sample was PBMCs, taken at disease progression, from a patient treated with ibrutinib. This clonotype was sampled from a human donor with chronic lymphocytic leukemia. The CDR3 region is CASSQDGRQPQHF. The CDR3 DNA sequence: TGCGCCAGCAGCCAAGATGGTCGGCAGCCCCAGCATTTT.